Sequencing of this T cell receptor beta chain was carried out in a study of identical twins. The length of the CDR3 is 13 residues. V dropped 5 bases and J dropped 5 bases, with 12 bases sitting between them. CDR1 is SGHAT and CDR2 is FQNNGV in the germline V gene. Findings and caveats of the study: Memory repertoires lacked the insertion deficit that abundant cord blood beta clonotypes showed.

TCRdb re-called the 5' RACE reads with MiXCR, one entry per CDR3 protein. Among about 470,000 distinct CDR3 sequences listed, approximately 25% were seen once. Many counts were recorded for this clonotype. Its antigen is not known. The sample also formed part of further work on T cells expressing NK-cell markers. As that study records: NKG2C+ dominant clonotypes from several donors made up roughly 1.0-7.5% of CD8+ T cells. Nothing established the HCMV specificity of expanded NKG2C+ T cell clones.

Sequenced sample: CD4+ T cells sorted from blood. J is TRBJ1-1 and V is TRBV11-2; D gene uncertain. The clonotype originates from a woman under 30 in good health. The CDR3, as DNA: TGTGCCAGCAGCGCCAGTACTCAAACTGAAGCTTTCTTT. Encoded protein: CASSASTQTEAFF.